This T cell receptor beta chain derives from a study of vaccination and CD4 T cells after COVID-19. In the study overall: The convalescents comprised six males and four females, two of them Hispanic. Study results and limitations: Convalescent patients studied were relatively few, and early post-infection timepoints were absent. The study found that a median approximately 90% of reactive clones in convalescent patients appeared only post-vaccination.

With the Oncomine TCR Beta short-read assay, DNA from cultured CD4+ T cells was sequenced. TCRdb called the PCR reads again in MiXCR, with one record for every CDR3 protein. The sample holds 15,000 to 20,000 distinct CDR3 sequences, 48% seen once. Treatment specified: roughly 10-day PBMC culture with coronavirus spike peptide pools or control peptides (ViraFEST assay). Antigen-specific T cell expansion with peptide pools preceded TCR sequencing in the ViraFEST approach. V dropped 4 bases and J dropped 3 bases, with 12 bases sitting between them. Germline V CDR1 and CDR2: MNHEY, SVGAGI. The CDR3 spans 14 residues. Regarding this clonotype: The antigen is not known.

The sequencing here drew on CD4+ T cells from blood, cultured in vitro, taken after SARS-CoV-2 vaccination. The origin of this receptor is a human donor who had recovered from COVID-19. V usage is TRBV6-5 and J usage is TRBJ1-1, with D tentatively TRBD1 (5 bases). CDR3 DNA sequence: TGTGCCAGCAGTTTAAGGGGAAGGGACACTGAAGCTTTCTTT. As protein: CASSLRGRDTEAFF.